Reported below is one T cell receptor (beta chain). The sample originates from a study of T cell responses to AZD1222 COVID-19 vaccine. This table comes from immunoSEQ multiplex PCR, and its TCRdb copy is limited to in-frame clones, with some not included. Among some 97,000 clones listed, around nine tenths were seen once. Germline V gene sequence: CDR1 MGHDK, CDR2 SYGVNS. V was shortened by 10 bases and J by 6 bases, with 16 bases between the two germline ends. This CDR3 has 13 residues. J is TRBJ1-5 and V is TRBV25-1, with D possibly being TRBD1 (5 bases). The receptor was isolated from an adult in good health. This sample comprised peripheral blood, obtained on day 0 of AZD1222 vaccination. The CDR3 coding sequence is TGTGCCATCCCCTCGGGGGTGGGTCAGCCCCAGCATTTT. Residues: CAIPSGVGQPQHF.